These 27 T cell receptor beta chains share one sample of origin, sequenced in a study of CD8+ T cells in alopecia areata. Specified treatment: oral pan-JAK inhibitor, 5-10 mg twice daily. Following extraction, RNA underwent reverse transcription to cDNA, which served as the sequencing template. The table came from immunoSEQ multiplex PCR; TCRdb's copy has only in-frame clones and leaves some out. The sample includes some 200,000 clones, around three fifths of them seen just once. This sample comprised CD8+ T cells sorted from blood, obtained at week 24, from a patient treated with tofacitinib. These receptors were obtained from a human donor with alopecia areata.

The rearrangement joins TRBV4-1 to TRBJ2-1; D is perhaps TRBD1 (5 bases). This CDR3 is built from 15 residues. Deletions cut 1 base from V and 9 bases from J, with 16 bases between. Germline V CDR1 and CDR2: MGHRA, YSYEKL. In DNA form, the CDR3 reads TGCGCCAGCAGCCAAGTCCTCAGGGCCCAGGGTGAGCAGTTCTTC. This encodes CASSQVLRAQGEQFF.

The gene calls are TRBV5-1 and TRBJ2-5; D perhaps matches TRBD2 (6 bases). V was clipped by 4 bases and J by 1 base, with 17 bases between them. Germline V lookup: CDR1 SGHRS, CDR2 YFSETQ. The CDR3 totals 16 residues. The CDR3 nucleotides are TGCGCCAGCAGCACGCGGGGCCTAACTCGCCAAGAGACCCAGTACTTC. This translates into CASSTRGLTRQETQYF.

This clone has only a few counts. The chain employs TRBV5-1 and TRBJ1-1; 7 positions agree with TRBD1. Germline values: CDR1 SGHRS, CDR2 YFSETQ. After removal of 4 bases from V and 5 bases from J, the junction contained 2 bases not matched to a gene. This CDR3 has 12 amino acids. CDR3 protein: CASSPTGTEAFF. The DNA for the CDR3 is TGCGCCAGCAGCCCGACAGGGACTGAAGCTTTCTTT.

V is TRBV2 and J is TRBJ2-1; TRBD1 aligns across 8 bases. The CDR3 is 14 residues long. CDR1 is SNHLY, CDR2 FYNNEI, per germline. V shed 5 bases, J shed 3 bases, and the junction held 3 bases outside the gene matches. This chain's CDR3 is CASSYGQGYNEQFF. The CDR3 DNA sequence: TGTGCCAGCAGTTATGGACAGGGCTACAATGAGCAGTTCTTC.

This chain joins TRBV11-2 and TRBJ2-7, with TRBD1 identical over 7 bases. Germline V gene lookup returns CDR1 SGHAT and CDR2 FQNNGV. The CDR3 runs 13 residues. The V segment lost 5 bases and the J segment 2 bases; nucleotides outside the gene matches: 3. CDR3 bases: TGTGCCAGCAGCGAGGGACAGACCTACGAGCAGTACTTC. Amino acid sequence: CASSEGQTYEQYF. The entire variable domain, with the rest obtained from reference TRBV11-2 and TRBJ2-7, is as follows: EAGVAQSPRYKIIEKRQSVAFWCNPISGHATLYWYQQILGQGPKLLIQFQNNGVVDDSQLPKDRFSAERLKGVDSTLKIQPAKLEDSAVYLCASSEGQTYEQYFGPGTRLTVT.

As for this clone: The sample holds other DNA sequences that translate to the same CDR3. This chain uses TRBV5-1 with TRBJ2-1; no clear D. The CDR3 runs to 11 residues. Germline V gives CDR1 SGHRS, CDR2 YFSETQ. V shed 0 bases and J shed 8 bases, with 3 bases lying between them. CDR3 sequence reads: CASSLVDEQFF. CDR3 nucleotides: TGCGCCAGCAGCTTGGTGGATGAGCAGTTCTTC.

This chain connects TRBV11-1 to TRBJ2-7; TRBD1 matches at 8 bases. The CDR3 runs 14 residues. Per the germline V gene, CDR1 is SGHAT and CDR2 is FQDESV (reference sequence). With V trimmed by 4 bases and J by 2 bases, 4 bases remained unmatched. This CDR3 reads CASSSGTGAYEQYF. The DNA of the CDR3 is TGTGCCAGCAGCTCCGGGACAGGAGCCTACGAGCAGTACTTC. Using reference TRBV11-1 and TRBJ2-7 for the parts outside the CDR3, the full variable domain is EAEVAQSPRYKITEKSQAVAFWCDPISGHATLYWYRQILGQGPELLVQFQDESVVDDSQLPKDRFSAERLKGVDSTLKIQPAELGDSAMYLCASSSGTGAYEQYFGPGTRLTVT.

This chain joins TRBV6-1 and TRBJ1-5, with D possibly being TRBD1 (5 bases). This CDR3 contains 14 residues. Per germline, CDR1 MNHNS and CDR2 SASEGT. The V gene lost 2 bases and the J gene lost 9 bases, with 14 bases spanning the gap. CDR3: CASSELTGERPQHF. The CDR3 nucleotides are TGTGCCAGCAGTGAATTGACGGGGGAGAGGCCCCAGCATTTT.

As regards this clone: The junction and the germline gene differ at one end; a read error may be behind it. J is TRBJ2-5 and V is TRBV7-9, with a tentative D call TRBD2 (5 bases). CDR1 and CDR2 from the germline V gene are SEHNR and FQNEAQ (reference sequence). The CDR3 extends over 12 amino acids. CDR3 nucleotides: TGTGCCAGCAGCTTAGCAAGGGAGACCCTGTACTTC. This sequence encodes CASSLARETLYF. The variable domain in full, completed from reference TRBV7-9 and TRBJ2-5, reads DTGVSQNPRHKITKRGQNVTFRCDPISEHNRLYWYRQTLGQGPEFLTYFQNEAQLEKSRLLSDRFSAERPKGSFSTLEIQRTEQGDSAMYLCASSLARETLYFGPGTRLLVL.

The chain recombines TRBV5-1 with TRBJ1-1; TRBD1 matches at 7 bases. Trimming took 4 bases from V and 3 from J; bases not matched to a gene: 6. The CDR3 has 14 amino acids. Germline loops: CDR1 SGHRS, CDR2 YFSETQ. The CDR3 is CASSPEGQYTEAFF. DNA of the CDR3: TGCGCCAGCAGCCCCGAGGGACAGTACACTGAAGCTTTCTTT. Using reference TRBV5-1 and TRBJ1-1 for the parts outside the CDR3, the full variable domain is KAGVTQTPRYLIKTRGQQVTLSCSPISGHRSVSWYQQTPGQGLQFLFEYFSETQRNKGNFPGRFSGRQFSNSRSEMNVSTLELGDSALYLCASSPEGQYTEAFFGQGTRLTVV.

The chain is built from TRBV7-9 and TRBJ1-5; D is unclear. With 4 bases removed from V and 1 base from J, the gap between germline ends came to 2 bases. The germline V gene has CDR1 SEHNR and CDR2 FQNEAQ (reference sequence). This CDR3 is 12 amino acids long. This CDR3 reads CASSWSNQPQHF. The DNA for the CDR3 is TGTGCCAGCAGCTGGAGCAATCAGCCCCAGCATTTT.

The chain recombines TRBV30 with TRBJ2-1; tentative D call: TRBD2 (6 bases). Germline CDR1 reads GTSNPN; CDR2 reads SVGIG (reference sequence). This CDR3 has 13 amino acids. The CDR3 nucleotides read TGTGCTCGCAGTCGCGGGGCCAGTTGGGAGCAGTTCTTC. This translates into CARSRGASWEQFF.

On this clone: Other DNA sequences in this sample translate to the same CDR3. V is TRBV5-6 and J is TRBJ1-5; possibly TRBD1 for D (5 bases). V gave up 5 bases and J gave up 7 bases, with 10 bases separating them. The CDR3 consists of 12 residues. In germline, CDR1 is SGHDT, CDR2 YYEEEE. The CDR3 here is CASSSGIQPQHF. The CDR3 DNA follows: TGTGCCAGCAGTTCAGGGATACAGCCCCAGCATTTT.

The chain uses TRBV12-5 and TRBJ1-4; no clear D gene. Germline CDR1 is LGHNT and CDR2 is FRNRAP. The ends were cut back, 6 bases at V and 6 bases at J, with 20 bases in the middle. This CDR3 has 16 residues. CDR3 nucleotide sequence: TGTGCTAGTGGAACCGCCTCTAACTCTGGGGATGAAAAACTGTTTTTT. Translation gives CASGTASNSGDEKLFF.

The chain joins TRBV2 to TRBJ1-4; no definite D call. Germline V gene sequence: CDR1 SNHLY, CDR2 FYNNEI. Trimming cost V 6 bases and J 7 bases, with 18 bases left between them. CDR3 length: 15 residues. The CDR3 DNA is TGTGCCAGCAGGGCCCCTTATAGGCTTGGTGAAAAACTGTTTTTT. Protein: CASRAPYRLGEKLFF.

The chain carries TRBV10-2 and TRBJ2-2; D remains unclear. Germline CDR1 and CDR2: WSHSY and SAAADI. This CDR3 spans 12 amino acids. V shed 6 bases and J shed 7 bases, with 9 bases lying between them. DNA for the CDR3: TGCGCCAGCAGGTGTGGCCTCGGGGAGCTGTTTTTT. It codes for CASRCGLGELFF.

The chain links TRBV2 to TRBJ1-6; perhaps TRBD1 as D (6 bases). The CDR3 spans 13 residues. Deletions cut 3 bases from V and 16 bases from J, with 16 bases between. The germline CDR1 and CDR2 sequences are SNHLY and FYNNEI. The CDR3 bases are TGTGCCAGCAGTGACAGGACAGTAAGCCCACTCCACTTT. Protein product: CASSDRTVSPLHF.

In the case of this clone: At one of its ends the junction is not consistent with the germline gene, which may arise from a read error. The chain employs TRBV5-6 and TRBJ2-1; tentatively, D is TRBD1 (6 bases). Germline CDR1 SGHDT, CDR2 YYEEEE. This CDR3 contains 14 residues. CDR3 sequence reads: CASSPGQTYNEQFF. The CDR3 DNA follows: TGTGCCAGCAGCCCAGGACAGACCTATAATGAGCAGTTCTTC. The full variable domain, with the rest looked up from reference TRBV5-6 and TRBJ2-1, is DAGVTQSPTHLIKTRGQQVTLRCSPKSGHDTVSWYQQALGQGPQFIFQYYEEEERQRGNFPDRFSGHQFPNYSSELNVNALLLGDSALYLCASSPGQTYNEQFFGPGTRLTVL.

The CDR3 loop is CAWSVGDYGYTF. DNA of the CDR3: TGTGCCTGGAGTGTAGGGGACTATGGCTACACCTTC. The chain links TRBV30 to TRBJ1-2; weak D call: TRBD1 (5 bases). V lost 0 bases and J 3 bases, leaving 5 bases between the germline ends. CDR3 length equals 12 residues. The germline gives CDR1 GTSNPN, CDR2 SVGIG (reference sequence).

The rearrangement links TRBV7-9 to TRBJ1-5, with D maybe TRBD1 (6 bases). Germline loops: CDR1 SEHNR, CDR2 FQNEAQ (reference sequence). The CDR3 has 13 residues. V shed 4 bases and J shed 4 bases, with 8 bases lying between them. CDR3 in amino acids: CASSSGQNQPQHF. CDR3 DNA sequence: TGTGCCAGCAGCTCAGGACAGAATCAGCCCCAGCATTTT.

J is TRBJ2-4 and V is TRBV5-1; 7 positions agree with TRBD1. The ends lost 0 bases at V and 4 bases at J; junction bases unmatched: 10. This CDR3 region has 17 residues. The germline gives CDR1 SGHRS, CDR2 YFSETQ. Here the CDR3 DNA reads TGCGCCAGCAGCTTGGCCCCTAACGACAGGGAAAAAAACATTCAGTACTTC. Protein sequence: CASSLAPNDREKNIQYF.

This clone was counted between two and nine times. The chain links TRBV5-1 to TRBJ2-3; D is unresolved. This CDR3 is 14 amino acids long. The germline gives CDR1 SGHRS, CDR2 YFSETQ. The germline V and J ends were trimmed by 4 bases and 2 bases, with 11 bases remaining between them. As DNA, the CDR3 is TGCGCCAGCAGCCCAAGCGCTTACACAGATACGCAGTATTTT. Translation: CASSPSAYTDTQYF. Filled out from reference TRBV5-1 and TRBJ2-3, the complete variable domain reads KAGVTQTPRYLIKTRGQQVTLSCSPISGHRSVSWYQQTPGQGLQFLFEYFSETQRNKGNFPGRFSGRQFSNSRSEMNVSTLELGDSALYLCASSPSAYTDTQYFGPGTRLTVL.

The chain combines TRBV6-1 with TRBJ1-4; maybe TRBD1 (5 bases). CDR1 is MNHNS and CDR2 is SASEGT in the germline V gene. V was clipped by 6 bases and J by 8 bases, with 7 bases between them. CDR3 length equals 11 residues. Written as DNA, the CDR3 is TGTGCCAGCAGGGAGGGGGAAAAACTGTTTTTT. Its translation: CASREGEKLFF.

This clone was seen a few times. V usage is TRBV29-1 and J usage is TRBJ1-1; D is unclear. Trimming cost V 6 bases and J 2 bases, with 10 bases left between them. Germline loops: CDR1 SQVTM, CDR2 ANQGSEA. This CDR3 has 12 residues. The CDR3 DNA reads as TGCAGCGTCTGGGCAGCAAACACTGAAGCTTTCTTT. Translating gives CSVWAANTEAFF.

This clone showed up just a few times. The chain combines TRBV5-1 with TRBJ1-1; perhaps TRBD1 as D (6 bases). Germline V gene data show CDR1 as SGHRS and CDR2 as YFSETQ. V was shortened by 7 bases and J by 5 bases, with 9 bases between the two germline ends. The CDR3 consists of 11 residues. CDR3 loop: CASEGGTEAFF. CDR3 DNA sequence: TGCGCCAGCGAAGGGGGGACTGAAGCTTTCTTT.

V and J are TRBV25-1 and TRBJ2-7; possibly TRBD1 for D (5 bases). The V end lost 6 bases, the J end lost 3 bases, and 15 bases lay between the germline ends. The CDR3 covers 14 residues. Germline values: CDR1 MGHDK, CDR2 SYGVNS. In nucleotides, the CDR3 is TGTGCCAGCAGCAGACAGCACCTGAGCTACGAGCAGTACTTC. This codes for CASSRQHLSYEQYF.

The chain joins TRBV19 to TRBJ1-1; D unclear. This CDR3 comprises 16 residues. Trimming removed 3 bases from V and 0 bases from J, with 14 bases in between. Germline CDR1 is LNHDA and CDR2 is SQIVND (reference sequence). This CDR3 is CASSIYEGSMNTEAFF. The CDR3 nucleotides read TGTGCCAGTAGTATCTACGAGGGCTCGATGAACACTGAAGCTTTCTTT.